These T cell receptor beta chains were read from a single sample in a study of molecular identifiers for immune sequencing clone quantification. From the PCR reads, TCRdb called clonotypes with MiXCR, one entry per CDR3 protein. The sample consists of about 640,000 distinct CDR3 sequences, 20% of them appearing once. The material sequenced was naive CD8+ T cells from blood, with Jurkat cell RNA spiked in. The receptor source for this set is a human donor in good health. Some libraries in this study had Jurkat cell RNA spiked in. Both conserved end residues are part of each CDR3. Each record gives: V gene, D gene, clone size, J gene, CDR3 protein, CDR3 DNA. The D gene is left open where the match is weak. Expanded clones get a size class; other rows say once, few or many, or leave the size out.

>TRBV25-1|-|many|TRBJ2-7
CASSVVNWGEQYF
TGTGCCAGCAGTGTAGTGAATTGGGGAGAGCAGTACTTC
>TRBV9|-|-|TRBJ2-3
CASSVEAASSTDTQYF
TGTGCCAGCAGCGTAGAGGCGGCGTCTAGCACAGATACGCAGTATTTT
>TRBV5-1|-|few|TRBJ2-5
CASSTTGDGGGTQYF
TGCGCCAGCAGCACCACAGGGGACGGGGGGGGGACCCAGTACTTC
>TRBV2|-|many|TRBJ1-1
CASRDERNTEAFF
TGTGCCAGCAGAGACGAGCGGAACACTGAAGCTTTCTTT
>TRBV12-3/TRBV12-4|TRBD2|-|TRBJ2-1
CASLSTSASANEQFF
TGTGCCAGCCTTTCGACTAGCGCCTCGGCCAATGAGCAGTTCTTC
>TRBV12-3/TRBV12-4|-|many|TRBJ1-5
CASSLGQYSNQPQHF
TGTGCCAGCAGCTTAGGGCAGTATAGCAATCAGCCCCAGCATTTT
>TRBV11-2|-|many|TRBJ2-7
CASRTDTYEQYF
TGTGCCAGCAGGACAGATACCTACGAGCAGTACTTC
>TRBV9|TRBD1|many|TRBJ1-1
CASSDRPAGGFRAFF
TGTGCCAGCAGCGACCGCCCGGCAGGGGGCTTTAGAGCTTTCTTT
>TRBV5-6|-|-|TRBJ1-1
CASSLPAGDWDTEAFF
TGTGCCAGCAGCTTGCCAGCAGGGGATTGGGACACTGAAGCTTTCTTT
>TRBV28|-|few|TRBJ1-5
CASSFMANNQPQHF
TGTGCCAGCAGTTTCATGGCTAACAATCAGCCCCAGCATTTT
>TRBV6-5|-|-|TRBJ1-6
CASSYRAGRYNSPLHF
TGTGCCAGCAGTTACCGCGCAGGGCGTTATAATTCACCCCTCCACTTT
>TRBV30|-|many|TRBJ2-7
CAWSGQDSSYEQYF
TGTGCCTGGAGTGGACAGGATAGCTCCTACGAGCAGTACTTC
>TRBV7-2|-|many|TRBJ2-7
CASSLGFGIYEQYF
TGTGCCAGCAGCTTAGGTTTCGGCATCTACGAGCAGTACTTC
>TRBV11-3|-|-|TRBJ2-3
CASNKGEGDTRYF
TGTGCCAGCAATAAAGGAGAAGGAGATACGCGGTATTTT
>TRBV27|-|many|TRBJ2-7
CASSPTGAEQYF
TGTGCCAGCAGTCCGACGGGGGCCGAGCAGTACTTC
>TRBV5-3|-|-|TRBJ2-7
CASSLGNAQYF
TGTGCCAGCAGCTTGGGGAACGCGCAGTACTTC
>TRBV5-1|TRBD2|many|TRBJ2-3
CASSWGLAGETTDTQYF
TGCGCCAGCAGCTGGGGACTAGCGGGAGAGACCACAGATACGCAGTATTTT